Following are 11 T cell receptor beta chains from one sample sequenced in a study of blood T cell repertoires in COVID-19. Assay used: immunoSEQ multiplex PCR; TCRdb lists only in-frame clones, some missing. Of about 180,000 clones listed, roughly 80% were seen once; the top ten hold approximately 15%. The material sequenced was PBMCs or T cells enriched from blood (not recorded which). The receptors come from a man aged 60-69 years who had been exposed to COVID-19.

The chain recombines TRBV2 with TRBJ1-1; the D gene is possibly TRBD1 (5 bases). CDR1 is SNHLY, CDR2 FYNNEI, per germline. The CDR3 is 12 amino acids. V was pared by 6 bases and J by 7 bases, with 12 bases between. CDR3 sequence: CASSPGHFEAFF. CDR3 DNA sequence: TGTGCCAGCAGCCCAGGACACTTTGAAGCTTTCTTT.

The chain joins TRBV7-8 to TRBJ2-5; 8 bases fit TRBD1. There are 15 residues in the CDR3. Germline V gene data show CDR1 as SGHVS and CDR2 as FQNEAQ. Unmatched junction bases numbered 7, after V lost 2 bases and J lost 5 bases. CDR3 amino acids: CASSLNAGGHETQYF. The CDR3 DNA follows: TGTGCCAGCAGCTTAAATGCAGGGGGCCATGAGACCCAGTACTTC.

The chain recombines TRBV28 with TRBJ1-2; D gene uncertain. Germline CDR1 MDHEN, CDR2 SYDVKM. V lost 4 bases, J lost 4 bases, and 10 bases lay in between. The CDR3 sequence is 13 residues long. The CDR3 is CASSYRVRYGYTF. As DNA, the CDR3 is TGTGCCAGCAGTTACCGGGTCCGCTATGGCTACACCTTC.

The chain uses TRBV7-2 and TRBJ1-3; D is perhaps TRBD1 (5 bases). V was pared by 5 bases and J by 4 bases, with 21 bases between. This CDR3 is built from 17 residues. From germline, CDR1 is SGHTA and CDR2 FQGNSA. In DNA, the CDR3 is TGTGCCAGCAGCCCACCAAGGACGGGCACAGGCGGAAACACCATATATTTT. It encodes CASSPPRTGTGGNTIYF.

The gene calls are TRBV3-1 (or the pseudogene TRBV3-2) and TRBJ1-6; D may be TRBD1 (6 bases). This CDR3 region has 14 residues. CDR1 is LGHDT and CDR2 is YNNKEL in the germline V gene (reference sequence). The V end lost 5 bases, the J end lost 5 bases, and 10 bases lay between the germline ends. CDR3 protein: CASSWGTHNSPLHF. The DNA for the CDR3 is TGTGCCAGCAGCTGGGGGACACATAATTCACCCCTCCACTTT.

This chain connects TRBV19 to TRBJ1-3; no firm D call. Germline CDR1 is LNHDA and CDR2 is SQIVND (reference sequence). Trimming pared 2 bases from V and 2 bases from J, leaving 16 bases between. This CDR3 spans 17 amino acids. CDR3 bases: TGTGCCAGTAGTATATATAATCCGGGGTTCACTGGAAACACCATATATTTT. It specifies CASSIYNPGFTGNTIYF.

The chain uses TRBV28 and TRBJ1-4, with D hard to call. The CDR3 consists of 14 residues. The germline V and J ends were trimmed by 5 bases and 10 bases, with 17 bases remaining between them. The germline V gene encodes CDR1 MDHEN and CDR2 SYDVKM. CDR3: CASSEVGREGKLFF. CDR3 nucleotide sequence: TGTGCCAGCAGTGAAGTAGGGAGGGAGGGAAAACTGTTTTTT.

As concerns this clone: In the same sample, other DNA sequences code for this CDR3. The V call is TRBV4-1, the J call TRBJ2-7; 11 bases map to TRBD1. The CDR3 length is 16 residues. With 1 base clipped from V and 4 bases from J, the junction kept 6 bases outside the gene matches. Germline loops: CDR1 MGHRA, CDR2 YSYEKL. The CDR3 is CASSQAWGQGVYEQYF. CDR3 DNA sequence: TGCGCCAGCAGCCAAGCTTGGGGACAGGGGGTTTACGAGCAGTACTTC.

This clone was recorded many times. The chain uses TRBV30 and TRBJ1-1, with 10 bases matching TRBD1. The CDR3 runs 16 residues. Trimming removed 1 base from V and 1 base from J; junction bases left unmatched: 6. Germline V lookup: CDR1 GTSNPN, CDR2 SVGIG (reference sequence). CDR3 DNA: TGTGCCTGGAGTGCCTGGACAGGGGGACCGAACACTGAAGCTTTCTTT. This translates into CAWSAWTGGPNTEAFF.

The V gene is TRBV30, the J gene TRBJ2-1; no firm D call. Trimming took off 0 bases at V and 2 bases at J, with 8 bases between the two ends. The CDR3 is 14 amino acids. CDR1 and CDR2 from the germline V gene are GTSNPN and SVGIG (reference sequence). The CDR3 region is CAWSVQATYNEQFF. The CDR3 coding sequence is TGTGCCTGGAGTGTGCAGGCCACCTACAATGAGCAGTTCTTC.

The chain employs TRBV27 and TRBJ2-3; 8 nucleotides align to TRBD2. V lost 2 bases to trimming and J lost 2 bases; unmatched junction nucleotides: 3. Germline V gives CDR1 MNHEY, CDR2 SMNVEV (reference sequence). The CDR3 has 15 residues. CDR3 bases: TGTGCCAGCAGTTTAGTCGGGAGGGCCACAGATACGCAGTATTTT. Its protein is CASSLVGRATDTQYF.